This TCR beta chain comes out of a study of cytomegalovirus exposure and HLA in healthy donors. This clone appeared a few times. Its antigen is not known. PCR employed 60 Vbeta and 13 Jbeta primers. Assay: immunoSEQ multiplex PCR; the TCRdb copy retains only in-frame clones and omits some. The sample contains about 110,000 clones, around 78% of which appear only once. Findings and limits, study-wide: An analysis that was carried out later associated 15,000 to 20,000 TCR beta sequences with HLA alleles at 0.05 false discovery rate. Available immune exposure information covered CMV serostatus only.

V was clipped by 4 bases and J by 14 bases; unmatched bases: 7. Germline V gene data show CDR1 as MNHEY and CDR2 as SMNVEV (reference sequence). The CDR3 runs 12 residues. What was sequenced was PBMCs. This sequence originates from a male donor in good health and CMV-seronegative. The rearrangement links TRBV27 to TRBJ2-1; 8 positions agree with TRBD2. CDR3 loop: CASSSSGTSEFF. CDR3 bases: TGTGCCAGCAGTTCCTCCGGGACTAGTGAGTTCTTC.